These 31 T cell receptor beta chains were all obtained from the same sample, sequenced in a study of blood T cell repertoires in COVID-19 (dated by TCRdb to about 2020). Receptors were amplified or captured by the immunoSEQ multiplex PCR assay. TCRdb took over this immuneACCESS table, retaining in-frame rearrangements with V and J assigned. Such tables are incomplete; in checked studies, under half of the missing clones stem from an unresolved V gene, and the remainder is unexplained. This sample has about 81,000 clones in its table, and about nine tenths of those were observed once. The ten largest make up less than 15% of the sample. Source material: peripheral blood. Receptor source: a man aged 65 to 85 with active or convalescent COVID-19.

The chain recombines TRBV18 with TRBJ1-2; 7 bases are shared with TRBD1. V trimming: 3 bases; J trimming: 4 bases; junction bases outside the gene matches: 8. The CDR3 loop spans 15 amino acids. Per germline, CDR1 KGHSH and CDR2 LQKENI. The CDR3, as DNA: TGTGCCAGCTCACCCAGACAGGGCTTCGGCTATGGCTACACCTTC. Translating it yields CASSPRQGFGYGYTF.

This chain links TRBV2 with TRBJ1-5; TRBD1 agrees at 9 bases. Per the germline V gene, CDR1 is SNHLY and CDR2 is FYNNEI. V trimming: 6 bases; J trimming: 7 bases; junction bases outside the gene matches: 7. The CDR3 spans 14 residues. In DNA, the CDR3 is TGTGCCAGCAGCGGGACAGGGATCGGGCAGCCCCAGCATTTT. Amino acids: CASSGTGIGQPQHF.

V gene TRBV28 combines with J gene TRBJ1-5; unclear D gene. The V gene's germline CDR1 is MDHEN and CDR2 SYDVKM. Trimming stripped 7 bases from V and 0 bases from J, with 10 bases between. This CDR3 has 14 residues. The DNA for the CDR3 is TGTGCCAGCATAGCGAGTGATAGCAATCAGCCCCAGCATTTT. Protein sequence: CASIASDSNQPQHF.

The V and J genes are TRBV6-1 and TRBJ1-4; 8 nucleotides line up with TRBD1. The CDR3 sequence is 16 residues long. V was pared by 0 bases and J by 7 bases, with 7 bases of the junction left unmatched. Per the germline V gene, CDR1 is MNHNS and CDR2 is SASEGT. As DNA, the CDR3 is TGTGCCAGCAGTGAAGCGGCCGGACAGGGACGTGAAAAACTGTTTTTT. This codes for CASSEAAGQGREKLFF.

The chain is built from TRBV28 and TRBJ1-1; D ambiguous. Germline values: CDR1 MDHEN, CDR2 SYDVKM. CDR3 length: 14 amino acids. V was clipped by 8 bases and J by 3 bases, with 16 bases between them. CDR3 DNA: TGTGCCAGCCGAATCGGAGGGCAGTACACTGAAGCTTTCTTT. Its protein product is CASRIGGQYTEAFF.

V and J are TRBV24-1 and TRBJ1-4; 10 bases line up with TRBD1. Germline trimming cut 6 bases from V and 5 bases from J; bases unmatched to any gene: 11. Germline V gene data show CDR1 as KGHDR and CDR2 as SFDVKD. This CDR3 has 17 amino acids. CDR3 loop: CATSPGTGETGNEKLFF. For the CDR3, the DNA is TGTGCCACCAGTCCCGGGACAGGGGAAACGGGGAATGAAAAACTGTTTTTT.

The chain employs TRBV30 and TRBJ2-7, with 9 bases fitting TRBD1. The trim removed 6 bases at V and 1 base at J, leaving 4 bases unmatched. The CDR3 spans 13 residues. Germline CDR1 GTSNPN, CDR2 SVGIG (reference sequence). CDR3 bases: TGTGCCTGTTCCGGGACAGGGTCCTACGAGCAGTACTTC. It is translated as CACSGTGSYEQYF.

V gene TRBV24-1 combines with J gene TRBJ1-2, with a tentative D call TRBD1 (5 bases). The germline V and J ends were trimmed by 1 base and 3 bases, with 8 bases remaining between them. The CDR3 sequence is 14 residues long. Germline V gives CDR1 KGHDR, CDR2 SFDVKD. The CDR3 region has the DNA TGTGCCACCAGTGATTTATGGACATACTATGGCTACACCTTC. Translating gives CATSDLWTYYGYTF.

The chain carries TRBV5-1 and TRBJ2-1; D is ambiguous. The germline V and J ends were trimmed by 4 bases and 7 bases, with 18 bases remaining between them. This CDR3 has 15 residues. CDR1 is SGHRS and CDR2 is YFSETQ in the germline V gene. CDR3 amino acids: CASSPLRQAGNEQFF. In DNA, the CDR3 is TGCGCCAGCAGCCCCCTCCGCCAGGCTGGAAATGAGCAGTTCTTC.

The chain couples TRBV3-1 (or the pseudogene TRBV3-2) to TRBJ1-1; no reliable D call. Trimming removed 6 bases at V and 11 bases at J, with 19 bases between. The CDR3 spans 13 residues. Germline CDR1 LGHDT, CDR2 YNNKEL (reference sequence). The CDR3 protein is CASSPETTMSAFF. Written as DNA, the CDR3 is TGTGCCAGCAGTCCGGAGACTACGATGAGTGCTTTCTTT.

The V gene is TRBV2, the J gene TRBJ1-1; D remains unclear. CDR1 and CDR2 from the germline V gene are SNHLY and FYNNEI. With 7 bases removed from V and 0 bases from J, the gap between germline ends came to 6 bases. This CDR3 is 12 amino acids long. For the CDR3, the DNA is TGTGCCAGCATCAAAATGAACACTGAAGCTTTCTTT. Encoded protein: CASIKMNTEAFF.

For the CDR3, the DNA is TGCGCCAGCAGCTTGGCCGGGGGGGCCGGAGAGCAGTACTTC. This codes for CASSLAGGAGEQYF. V and J are TRBV5-1 and TRBJ2-7, with 8 bases lining up with TRBD2. V was clipped by 0 bases and J by 7 bases; unmatched bases: 6. Germline V CDR1 and CDR2: SGHRS, YFSETQ. CDR3 size: 14 residues.

The chain recombines TRBV9 with TRBJ1-2, with D maybe TRBD1 (5 bases). CDR1 is SGDLS and CDR2 is YYNGEE in the germline V gene. V lost 0 bases and J 0 bases, leaving 12 bases between the germline ends. The CDR3 contains 16 residues. For the CDR3, the DNA is TGTGCCAGCAGCGTAGGAGACAGAAAGTCTAACTATGGCTACACCTTC. Its protein is CASSVGDRKSNYGYTF. The full variable domain, rest sourced from reference TRBV9 and TRBJ1-2, is DSGVTQTPKHLITATGQRVTLRCSPRSGDLSVYWYQQSLDQGLQFLIQYYNGEERAKGNILERFSAQQFPDLHSELNLSSLELGDSALYFCASSVGDRKSNYGYTFGSGTRLTVV.

The CDR3 DNA sequence: TGTGCCAGCTCACCGGGACAGGTTAGCAATCAGCCCCAGCATTTT. This encodes CASSPGQVSNQPQHF. This sequence joins TRBV18 and TRBJ1-5; 8 bases line up with TRBD1. Germline values: CDR1 KGHSH, CDR2 LQKENI. Germline trimming cut 3 bases from V and 0 bases from J; bases unmatched to any gene: 1. This CDR3 has 15 amino acids.

The chain is built from TRBV30 and TRBJ1-1, with TRBD1 identical over 7 bases. The CDR3 consists of 17 residues. The trim removed 2 bases at V and 2 bases at J, leaving 14 bases unmatched. Looked up from germline, CDR1 is GTSNPN and CDR2 is SVGIG (reference sequence). This chain's CDR3 is CAWSLKWSGTANTEAFF. The DNA for the CDR3 is TGTGCCTGGAGTCTAAAGTGGTCCGGGACAGCCAACACTGAAGCTTTCTTT.

The chain uses TRBV2 and TRBJ1-5; 8 nucleotides match TRBD1. The CDR3 spans 14 residues. CDR1 and CDR2 from the germline V gene are SNHLY and FYNNEI. V dropped 6 bases and J dropped 1; count of bases not matched to a gene: 2. This CDR3 is CASRGTGSNQPQHF. In DNA form, the CDR3 reads TGTGCCAGCAGGGGGACAGGCAGCAATCAGCCCCAGCATTTT.

This clone showed up just once. The chain carries TRBV7-6 and TRBJ1-4; 7 positions agree with TRBD1. Germline-derived CDR1 and CDR2 are SGHVS and FNYEAQ. The CDR3 is 16 amino acids. V dropped 4 bases and J dropped 8; count of bases not matched to a gene: 13. The CDR3 is CASSSGQVALFEKLFF. In DNA, the CDR3 is TGTGCCAGCAGCTCTGGACAGGTGGCCCTCTTCGAAAAACTGTTTTTT.

In this sample, this clone turned up once. The gene calls are TRBV6-1 and TRBJ1-2, with D possibly matching TRBD1 (6 bases). CDR1 and CDR2 (germline): MNHNS, SASEGT. V lost 2 bases, J lost 2 bases, and 18 bases lay in between. The CDR3 sequence is 17 residues long. Written as DNA, the CDR3 is TGTGCCAGCAGTGAATTCGTTGATGACAGGCTAAACTATGGCTACACCTTC. As protein: CASSEFVDDRLNYGYTF.

The genes are TRBV5-1 and TRBJ2-5; no reliable D call. The germline CDR1 and CDR2 sequences are SGHRS and YFSETQ. V was clipped by 3 bases and J by 3 bases, with 3 bases between them. This CDR3 region has 11 residues. The CDR3: CASSSKETQYF. CDR3 DNA: TGCGCCAGCAGCTCTAAAGAGACCCAGTACTTC.

The V gene is TRBV24-1, the J gene TRBJ1-1; 9 bases map to TRBD1. J gave up 10 bases and V 3 bases, and 14 bases lay outside the gene matches. The CDR3 loop spans 16 amino acids. Germline CDR1 KGHDR, CDR2 SFDVKD. The CDR3 bases are TGTGCCACCAGTGATCGGAGGGGACAGGGAAATTCAGGAGCTTTCTTT. Protein sequence: CATSDRRGQGNSGAFF.

The V call is TRBV11-2, the J call TRBJ2-1; 13 bases fit TRBD2. This CDR3 spans 18 amino acids. The V and J ends lost 3 bases and 0 bases, in that order; junction bases with no gene match: 5. In germline, CDR1 is SGHAT, CDR2 FQNNGV. CDR3 loop: CASSFHGTSGVSYNEQFF. For the CDR3, the DNA is TGTGCCAGCAGCTTTCACGGGACTAGCGGGGTCTCCTACAATGAGCAGTTCTTC.

V gene TRBV19 combines with J gene TRBJ2-1, with 7 bases matching TRBD2. The J segment lost 2 bases and the V segment lost 0 bases, leaving 4 bases of the junction unmatched. Per the germline V gene, CDR1 is LNHDA and CDR2 is SQIVND (reference sequence). This CDR3 contains 16 residues. This CDR3 is CASSIDSGGTYNEQFF. In nucleotides, the CDR3 is TGTGCCAGTAGTATAGATTCCGGGGGGACCTACAATGAGCAGTTCTTC.

The chain has TRBV5-1 and TRBJ2-5, with D unclear. Trimming removed 0 bases at V and 3 bases at J, with 9 bases between. This CDR3 has 14 amino acids. CDR1 and CDR2 from the germline V gene are SGHRS and YFSETQ. The DNA for the CDR3 is TGCGCCAGCAGCTTGGGAGCAGGCGAAGAGACCCAGTACTTC. Protein: CASSLGAGEETQYF.

The chain is built from TRBV19 and TRBJ1-3; D is possibly TRBD1 (5 bases). The CDR3 has 15 residues. Trimming removed 6 bases at V and 2 bases at J, with 14 bases between. Germline V gene data show CDR1 as LNHDA and CDR2 as SQIVND (reference sequence). CDR3 sequence (DNA): TGTGCCAGTAGCCGGAGGGGTAGCACTGGAAACACCATATATTTT. This encodes CASSRRGSTGNTIYF.

The genes are TRBV7-3 and TRBJ2-7; 12 bases align to TRBD2. The CDR3 extends over 15 amino acids. Germline V CDR1 and CDR2: SGHTA, FQGTGA. V lost 5 bases, J lost 3 bases, and 5 bases stayed unmatched. Written as DNA, the CDR3 is TGTGCCAGCAGCCCACTAGCGGGGGGCAACTACGAGCAGTACTTC. It translates to CASSPLAGGNYEQYF.

The chain has TRBV9 and TRBJ2-4; D uncertain. Trimming removed 4 bases at V and 2 bases at J, with 13 bases between. The CDR3 is 15 residues long. The germline gives CDR1 SGDLS, CDR2 YYNGEE. The CDR3 sequence: CASSPLTSPKNIQYF. CDR3 sequence (DNA): TGTGCCAGCAGCCCGCTGACATCGCCCAAAAACATTCAGTACTTC.

V and J are TRBV10-3 and TRBJ2-1; TRBD2 agrees at 16 bases. The CDR3 runs to 15 residues. Trimming removed 7 bases from V and 6 bases from J; junction bases left unmatched: 3. The germline gives CDR1 ENHRY, CDR2 SYGVKD. The CDR3 reads CAITGTSGGGNEQFF. CDR3 DNA: TGTGCCATCACCGGGACTAGCGGGGGGGGCAATGAGCAGTTCTTC.

The CDR3 region has the DNA TGCAGTGCTAGTGACAGATACACAGATACGCAGTATTTT. Its protein is CSASDRYTDTQYF. The chain is built from TRBV20-1 and TRBJ2-3, with D possibly TRBD1 on 5 matching bases. Per germline, CDR1 DFQATT and CDR2 SNEGSKA (reference sequence). CDR3 length: 13 residues. V gave up 3 bases and J gave up 2 bases, with 9 bases separating them.

This chain joins TRBV7-2 and TRBJ1-2; 8 nucleotides agree with TRBD1. The ends lost 5 bases at V and 8 bases at J; junction bases unmatched: 7. CDR1 is SGHTA and CDR2 is FQGNSA in the germline V gene. This CDR3 has 13 amino acids. CDR3 nucleotides: TGTGCCAGCAGCCGACGGACAGGGAGGGGCTACACCTTC. Its translation: CASSRRTGRGYTF.

The J gene is TRBJ2-5, the V gene TRBV10-3, with D perhaps TRBD1 (5 bases). The germline gives CDR1 ENHRY, CDR2 SYGVKD. The CDR3 spans 12 residues. Trimming took 10 bases from V and 1 from J, leaving 10 bases between them. CDR3 loop: CATRQPQETQYF. The CDR3 DNA reads as TGTGCCACCAGACAGCCCCAAGAGACCCAGTACTTC.

The V and J genes are TRBV10-3 and TRBJ1-6, with D hard to call. The V gene's germline CDR1 is ENHRY and CDR2 SYGVKD. The ends were cut back, 11 bases at V and 10 bases at J, with 18 bases in the middle. The CDR3 is made up of 13 amino acids. The CDR3 loop is CAYRVEVGSPLHF. Written as DNA, the CDR3 is TGTGCCTACCGGGTGGAGGTCGGATCACCCCTCCACTTT.